This TCR beta chain was captured in a study of PD-L1 blockade in urothelial cancer. Whole-study context: Blood gave a median about 140,000 T cells.

V lost 5 bases to trimming and J lost 0 bases, with 16 bases between them. Germline CDR1 reads SEHNR; CDR2 reads FQNEAQ (reference sequence). The CDR3 length is 17 residues. TCRdb's table, derived via immunoSEQ multiplex PCR, lists solely in-frame clones and lacks some. The repertoire holds 20,000 to 25,000 clones, with approximately 90% as singletons. Noted time point: peripheral blood 6 weeks after treatment start. All patients handed over anywhere from 1 to 8 samples, pretreatment and on-treatment. Sequences were derived from PBMCs, sampled around atezolizumab (anti-PD-L1) treatment. This chain uses TRBV7-9 with TRBJ2-2, with a tentative D call TRBD2 (7 bases). The TCR was taken from a woman between 55 and 75 years old with urothelial cancer. The CDR3 is CASSSRRGGANTGELFF. For the CDR3, the DNA is TGTGCCAGCAGCAGCCGCCGAGGGGGGGCGAACACCGGGGAGCTGTTTTTT.